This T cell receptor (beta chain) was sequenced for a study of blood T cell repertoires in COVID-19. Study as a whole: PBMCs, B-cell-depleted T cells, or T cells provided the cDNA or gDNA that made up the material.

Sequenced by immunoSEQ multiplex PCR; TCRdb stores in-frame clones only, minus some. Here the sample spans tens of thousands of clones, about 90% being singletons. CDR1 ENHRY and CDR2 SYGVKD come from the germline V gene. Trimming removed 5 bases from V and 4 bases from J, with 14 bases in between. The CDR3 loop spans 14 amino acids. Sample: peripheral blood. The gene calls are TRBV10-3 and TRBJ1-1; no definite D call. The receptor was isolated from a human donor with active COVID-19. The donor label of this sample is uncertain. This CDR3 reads CAISSPKAGTEAFF. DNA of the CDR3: TGTGCCATCAGTTCCCCCAAGGCGGGCACTGAAGCTTTCTTT.